The 21 T cell receptor beta chains below all came from one sample that was sequenced in a study of T cell repertoires in cytomegalovirus infection (dated by TCRdb to about 2019). These reads were obtained on an Illumina HiSeq 1500. In TCRdb, the public reads were trimmed at Q25 with fastp and aligned with MiXCR, with productive beta chains retained. Rows merge per CDR3 protein into single entries with the most common DNA and genes. This sample gives about 450,000 distinct CDR3 sequences in total; approximately 31% of them show up just once. The ten largest account for around 13% of the sample. Material: PBMCs. The source of these receptors is a human donor in good health (CMV status not recorded). Some clones in this sample may be carry-over from other donors' samples.

This clonotype showed up many times. At one end the junction does not follow the germline gene, possibly because of a read error. The rearrangement joins TRBV5-1 to TRBJ1-5; 7 nucleotides match TRBD1. CDR1 and CDR2 (germline): SGHRS, YFSETQ. CDR3 length equals 15 residues. The CDR3, as DNA: TGTGCCAGCAGCTTAGGGACAGATAGCAATCAGCCCCAGCATTTT. Its translation is CASSLGTDSNQPQHF.

This clonotype was counted ten times or more. The rearrangement links TRBV7-8 to TRBJ1-1; 12 bases fit TRBD1. V shed 2 bases, J shed 2 bases, and the junction held 3 bases outside the gene matches. Per germline, CDR1 SGHVS and CDR2 FQNEAQ. The CDR3 covers 16 residues. The CDR3 spells CASSLPGTGGNTEAFF. Written as DNA, the CDR3 is TGTGCCAGCAGCTTACCTGGGACAGGGGGCAACACTGAAGCTTTCTTT.

On this clonotype: This may come from a read error, since a much larger clone is one base off. J is TRBJ1-1 and V is TRBV7-8, with D possibly TRBD1 on 5 matching bases. This CDR3 contains 14 residues. CDR1 is SGHVS, CDR2 FQNEAQ, per germline. The CDR3 DNA reads TGTGCCAGCAGCCGGGGACGGACGAACACTGAAGCTTTATTT. Its translation is CASSRGRTNTEALF.

As concerns this clonotype: Possible read error: a much larger clone is one base away. The genes are TRBV7-2 and TRBJ1-2, with a weak D call TRBD1 (5 bases). This CDR3 comprises 13 residues. Germline V gene sequence: CDR1 SGHTA, CDR2 FQGNSA. The CDR3 region is CDSSLVRVNGYTF. As DNA, the CDR3 is TGTGACAGCAGCTTAGTCAGGGTTAATGGCTACACCTTC.

The rearrangement links TRBV20-1 to TRBJ2-7, with 12 bases that match TRBD2. This CDR3 has 15 amino acids. Germline V gene data show CDR1 as DFQATT and CDR2 as SNEGSKA (reference sequence). V was clipped by 0 bases and J by 4 bases; unmatched bases: 4. The CDR3 DNA follows: TGCAGTGCTAGAGATGGACTAGCGGGGACGTACGAGCAGTACTTC. This encodes CSARDGLAGTYEQYF.

The table lists this clonotype with many counts. The chain joins TRBV7-8 to TRBJ1-5, with D unclear. Deletions cut 5 bases from V and 8 bases from J, with 16 bases between. This CDR3 has 14 residues. CDR1 and CDR2 (germline): SGHVS, FQNEAQ. In nucleotides, the CDR3 is TGTGCCAGCAGCCGACCCCGGACGGTCGAGCCCCAGCATTTT. Translated: CASSRPRTVEPQHF.

This chain connects TRBV7-9 to TRBJ1-2; the D is unclear. With 5 bases removed from V and 4 bases from J, the gap between germline ends came to 14 bases. CDR3 length: 14 residues. Per the germline V gene, CDR1 is SEHNR and CDR2 is FQNEAQ (reference sequence). CDR3 loop: CASSPPIGVYGYTF. The CDR3 DNA is TGTGCCAGCAGCCCCCCGATTGGTGTCTATGGCTACACCTTC.

As concerns this clonotype: Because it lacks the conserved phenylalanine or tryptophan at the end, this CDR3 is likely a read error. The CDR3 DNA reads as TGTGCCAGCAGATCCCGGGACAGTCCTAATTCACCCCTCCACTTA. It codes for CASRSRDSPNSPLHL. The chain couples TRBV6-5 to TRBJ1-6, with 7 bases matching TRBD1. The CDR3 is 15 amino acids. CDR1 is MNHEY, CDR2 SVGAGI, per germline. Germline trimming cut 6 bases from V and 6 bases from J; bases unmatched to any gene: 8.

The chain employs TRBV7-6 and TRBJ2-7, with D uncertain. This CDR3 comprises 13 residues. V lost 0 bases to trimming and J lost 13 bases, with 16 bases between them. Germline V gene data show CDR1 as SGHVS and CDR2 as FNYEAQ. CDR3 DNA sequence: TGTGCCAGCAGCTTAGCCGCGAACTACGAGCCATACTTC. Encoded protein: CASSLAANYEPYF.

This clonotype was found many times. This chain links TRBV27 with TRBJ2-1; 10 positions agree with TRBD2. Germline CDR1 and CDR2: MNHEY and SMNVEV (reference sequence). Germline trimming cut 5 bases from V and 2 bases from J; bases unmatched to any gene: 3. The CDR3 sequence is 15 residues long. The CDR3 spells CASSALAGAYNEQFF. The CDR3 DNA follows: TGTGCCAGCAGTGCTCTAGCGGGGGCCTACAATGAGCAGTTCTTC.

In this sample, this clonotype turned up many times. The V call is TRBV7-8, the J call TRBJ1-3; TRBD1 matches at 9 bases. CDR3 length equals 17 residues. CDR1 and CDR2 from the germline V gene are SGHVS and FQNEAQ. J lost 2 bases, V lost 5 bases, and 10 bases had no gene match. The CDR3 DNA reads TGTGCCAGCAGCCCGATCACTGGGACAGGGCCTGGAAACACCATATATTTT. This sequence encodes CASSPITGTGPGNTIYF. Complete variable domain (other parts from reference TRBV7-8 and TRBJ1-3): GAGVSQSPRYKVAKRGQDVALRCDPISGHVSLFWYQQALGQGPEFLTYFQNEAQLDKSGLPSDRFFAERPEGSVSTLKIQRTQQEDSAVYLCASSPITGTGPGNTIYFGEGSWLTVV.

This clonotype showed up just a few times. This chain joins TRBV19 and TRBJ2-2; the match to TRBD1 covers 9 bases. Germline V CDR1 and CDR2: LNHDA, SQIVND (reference sequence). This CDR3 is 15 amino acids long. J was trimmed by 6 bases and V by 3 bases; bases with no gene match: 5. CDR3 amino acids: CASSMGQGVPGELFF. The CDR3 DNA sequence: TGTGCCAGTAGTATGGGACAGGGCGTACCCGGGGAGCTGTTTTTT.

CDR3 sequence reads: CASSFVGQGPTDTQYF. CDR3 coding DNA: TGTGCCAGCAGTTTTGTGGGACAGGGTCCTACAGATACGCAGTATTTT. This chain uses TRBV12-3 or TRBV12-4 with TRBJ2-3; the match to TRBD1 covers 9 bases. This CDR3 comprises 16 residues. The V and J ends lost 3 bases and 3 bases, in that order; junction bases with no gene match: 7.

This clonotype was detected many times. The gene calls are TRBV7-2 and TRBJ2-2, with D maybe TRBD2 (7 bases). V dropped 2 bases and J dropped 7 bases, with 23 bases sitting between them. Germline lookup yields CDR1 SGHTA and CDR2 FQGNSA. The CDR3 contains 18 residues. This CDR3 reads CASSLSGLVGGPVGELFF. CDR3 DNA: TGTGCCAGCAGCTTATCGGGTCTCGTGGGGGGGCCCGTCGGGGAGCTGTTTTTT.

This chain connects TRBV11-2 to TRBJ1-3; D is undetermined. Deletions cut 8 bases from V and 0 bases from J, with 11 bases between. The CDR3 runs to 14 residues. CDR1 and CDR2 (germline): SGHAT, FQNNGV. CDR3 in amino acids: CASSMGVSGNTIYF. CDR3 bases: TGTGCCAGCTCAATGGGAGTCTCTGGAAACACCATATATTTT.

This chain connects TRBV20-1 to TRBJ1-5, with unresolved D. The ends were cut back, 5 bases at V and 1 base at J, with 9 bases in the middle. Germline assignment: CDR1 DFQATT and CDR2 SNEGSKA (reference sequence). The CDR3 has 13 amino acids. The CDR3: CSADPGSNQPQHF. CDR3 DNA: TGCAGTGCTGACCCCGGGAGCAATCAGCCCCAGCATTTT.

The table lists this clonotype with a few counts. The chain links TRBV28 to TRBJ2-5, with TRBD2 identical over 13 bases. CDR1 is MDHEN and CDR2 is SYDVKM in the germline V gene. This CDR3 has 17 amino acids. Losses at the gene ends were 2 bases for V and 7 bases for J; bases not matched to a gene: 10. The CDR3 region has the DNA TGTGCCAGCAGTTTACACTCCACGACTAGCGGGGGGTTGACCCAGTACTTC. Its protein product is CASSLHSTTSGGLTQYF. Using reference TRBV28 and TRBJ2-5 for the parts outside the CDR3, the full variable domain is DVKVTQSSRYLVKRTGEKVFLECVQDMDHENMFWYRQDPGLGLRLIYFSYDVKMKEKGDIPEGYSVSREKKERFSLILESASTNQTSMYLCASSLHSTTSGGLTQYFGPGTRLLVL.

The sample holds many counts of this clonotype. The genes are TRBV11-2 and TRBJ1-2; no firm D call. CDR1 SGHAT and CDR2 FQNNGV come from the germline V gene. CDR3 length: 13 amino acids. V lost 4 bases, J lost 5 bases, and 11 bases lay in between. The CDR3: CASSSYITYGYTF. In nucleotides, the CDR3 is TGTGCCAGCAGCTCCTATATTACTTATGGCTACACCTTC.

The CDR3 nucleotides read TGTGCCAGTGAGACCGGGACAGGGTCTCAAGAGCAGTACTTC. Translation: CASETGTGSQEQYF. The chain has TRBV2 and TRBJ2-7, with TRBD1 matching 9 bases. Trimming took 9 bases from V and 7 from J; bases not matched to a gene: 13. The CDR3 is made up of 14 amino acids. The germline gives CDR1 SNHLY, CDR2 FYNNEI. The full variable domain, in which reference TRBV2 and TRBJ2-7 provide the parts outside the CDR3, is EPEVTQTPSHQVTQMGQEVILRCVPISNHLYFYWYRQILGQKVEFLVSFYNNEISEKSEIFDDQFSVERPDGSNFTLKIRSTKLEDSAMYFCASETGTGSQEQYFGPGTRLTVT.

This clonotype was picked up one time. A much larger clone lies a single base off, so this may be a read error. This rearrangement joins TRBV7-2 to TRBJ2-3; 16 nucleotides line up with TRBD2. CDR1 SGHTA and CDR2 FQGNSA come from the germline V gene. The CDR3 covers 18 residues. The CDR3 DNA reads as TGTGCCAGCAGCTTGGCCGGGACTAGCGGGGGGGGTATAGATTCGCAGTATTTT. It is translated as CASSLAGTSGGGIDSQYF.

Many counts were recorded for this clonotype. Relative to the germline gene, one junction end is altered; a read error may explain this. The chain recombines TRBV7-7 with TRBJ2-5; D is tentatively TRBD1 or TRBD2 (5 bases each). The germline V gene has CDR1 SSHAT and CDR2 FNYEAQ (reference sequence). The CDR3 loop spans 13 amino acids. The CDR3 loop reads CASSLGTLETQYF. In DNA form, the CDR3 reads TGTGCTAGCAGCTTAGGGACCCTGGAGACCCAGTACTTC.